This T cell receptor beta chain is from a study of blood T cell repertoires in COVID-19. Study-wide context: Samples of COVID-19 (acute and convalescent) were obtained from the United States, Italy and Spain. The cDNA or gDNA used as material had been derived from T cells, B-cell-depleted T cells, or PBMCs.

Enrolled during active infection, Seattle patients were then followed longitudinally. In the authors' workflow: Estimation of nucleated cell counts was performed using reference gene primer amplification. Clones were sequenced by immunoSEQ multiplex PCR, and TCRdb holds only the in-frame ones, with some missing. The V and J calls and the clone size are those of that table, but D and trimming were determined from the DNA. This table has around 260,000 clones, 85% to 90% appearing once. This clonotype was obtained from a woman aged 55-75 years with COVID-19, enrolled during active disease. Sequenced: peripheral blood.

The CDR3 nucleotides are TGTGCCAGCAGCTTGGTCGGGAGCTCCTACGAGCAGTACTTC. It codes for CASSLVGSSYEQYF. The chain is built from TRBV5-6 and TRBJ2-7; a weak D match, TRBD2 (6 bases). V was clipped by 0 bases and J by 0 bases, with 7 bases between them. The germline V gene encodes CDR1 SGHDT and CDR2 YYEEEE. This CDR3 spans 14 amino acids.